Below are 2 T cell receptor beta chains sequenced from a single sample in a study of blood T cell repertoires in COVID-19. Data came from immunoSEQ multiplex PCR; TCRdb stores just in-frame clones and leaves some out. The table shows approximately 120,000 clones, with 84% occurring only once. Sequencing input: peripheral blood. These receptors all come from a human donor in a cohort sampled during active COVID-19.

This clone was seen a single time. The chain employs TRBV20-1 and TRBJ2-7; D might be TRBD2 (5 bases). V lost 3 bases to trimming and J lost 4 bases, with 10 bases between them. The CDR3 is made up of 12 amino acids. CDR1 DFQATT and CDR2 SNEGSKA come from the germline V gene (reference sequence). For the CDR3, the DNA is TGCAGTGCTAGTTCCGGGGATTACGAGCAGTACTTC. This gives the protein CSASSGDYEQYF.

This rearrangement joins TRBV5-1 to TRBJ1-4, with 11 positions matching TRBD1. This CDR3 has 15 residues. V shed 0 bases, J shed 7 bases, and the junction held 2 bases outside the gene matches. The germline gives CDR1 SGHRS, CDR2 YFSETQ. In nucleotides, the CDR3 is TGCGCCAGCAGCTTGGGTGGGACAGGGGGTGAAAAACTGTTTTTT. It encodes CASSLGGTGGEKLFF.